A selection of T cell receptor beta chains follows, all from one sample in a study of blood T cell repertoires in COVID-19. The method was immunoSEQ multiplex PCR; TCRdb's version includes in-frame clones alone and lacks a portion of them. Of 190,000 or so clones listed, around nine tenths were seen once; the top ten hold about 2.5%. Sequencing used peripheral blood. These receptors were collected from a middle-aged man with active or convalescent COVID-19. Each CDR3 is given with its conserved first and last residue. A D gene is named only where the DNA matches it firmly. The size of a clone is reported for some rows only, either as once, few or many, or as a class for expanded clones.

-,TRBJ1-2,-,TRBV19,TGTGCCAGTAGTATGAATGGGCAGGTCGCCGTCTATGGCTACACCTTC,CASSMNGQVAVYGYTF
TRBD1,TRBJ1-6,-,TRBV19,TGTGCCAGTAGCTCCGGGACAGGGAACTCACCCCTCCACTTT,CASSSGTGNSPLHF
-,TRBJ2-3,-,TRBV4-3,TGCGCCAGCAGCCAAGGGCCAGGGGTTAGCACAGATACGCAGTATTTT,CASSQGPGVSTDTQYF
-,TRBJ2-7,-,TRBV7-8,TGTGCCAGCAGCCCCCCTAGCTACGAGCAGTACTTC,CASSPPSYEQYF
TRBD1,TRBJ1-2,-,TRBV3-1/TRBV3-2,TGTGCCAGCAGCCGCGACAGGGGAGATGGCTACACCTTC,CASSRDRGDGYTF
-,TRBJ1-1,-,TRBV19,TGTGCCACCCGAAACGGGGAGGTCCCGAACACTGAAGCTTTCTTT,CATRNGEVPNTEAFF
-,TRBJ1-1,-,TRBV14,TGTGCCAGCAGCCAAGTTTCATGGTTCGGGACTGAAGCTTTCTTT,CASSQVSWFGTEAFF
TRBD1,TRBJ1-2,-,TRBV6-6,TGTGCCAGCAGTTACACAGGGGACTATGGCTACACCTTC,CASSYTGDYGYTF
-,TRBJ1-3,-,TRBV7-3,TGTGCCAGCAGCCCAAAGACATCTGGAAACACCATATATTTT,CASSPKTSGNTIYF
TRBD2,TRBJ2-1,once,TRBV4-3,TGCGCCAGCAGCCAAGATTCATCGAGCGGGGGCTATGAGCAGTTCTTC,CASSQDSSSGGYEQFF
TRBD1,TRBJ1-3,-,TRBV18,TGTGCCAGCTCACCACCGGGACAGAGAAACACCATATATTTT,CASSPPGQRNTIYF
-,TRBJ2-3,-,TRBV6-6,TGTGCCACCACGGACAGAGCCTCGTATACGCAGTATTTT,CATTDRASYTQYF
TRBD1,TRBJ2-7,-,TRBV12-5,TGTGCTAGTGGTACAGGGGGCGACGAGCAGTACTTC,CASGTGGDEQYF
-,TRBJ1-1,once,TRBV12-3/TRBV12-4,TGTGCCAGCAGTTTACAATTGAACACTGAAGCTTTCTTT,CASSLQLNTEAFF
TRBD1,TRBJ2-1,-,TRBV15,TGTGCCACCAGCAGAGATATAAGGGACAGAAGTCTCCATGAGCAGTTCTTC,CATSRDIRDRSLHEQFF
TRBD1,TRBJ2-3,many,TRBV27,TGTGCCAGCAGTTTGGGAGACAGGGCACACACAGATACGCAGTATTTT,CASSLGDRAHTDTQYF
TRBD1,TRBJ2-2,few,TRBV7-9,TGTGCCAGCAGCTTAAGGGACAGAGTTAAAGCGAACACCGGGGAGCTGTTTTTT,CASSLRDRVKANTGELFF
-,TRBJ1-3,few,TRBV6-2/TRBV6-3,TGTGCCAGCAGTTACCAGGTCTCTGGAAACACCATATATTTT,CASSYQVSGNTIYF
TRBD1,TRBJ1-1,-,TRBV24-1,TGTGCCACCAGTGATGGACAGGGGCCAAACACTGAAGCTTTCTTT,CATSDGQGPNTEAFF
TRBD1,TRBJ1-3,-,TRBV15,TGTGCCGCAAGACAGGGTAACTTAGGAAACACCATATATTTT,CAARQGNLGNTIYF
TRBD1,TRBJ1-2,-,TRBV27,TGTGCCAGCAGTTTATCCGGGACAGGTGGCTACACCTTC,CASSLSGTGGYTF
-,TRBJ1-2,-,TRBV6-4,TGTGCCAGCAGTCCCTACGGGGGGGCGATATCTGGCTACACCTTC,CASSPYGGAISGYTF
-,TRBJ2-7,few,TRBV5-5,TGTGCCAGCAGCGAAACCTACAGGGAAGGGACCTACGAGCAGTACTTC,CASSETYREGTYEQYF
-,TRBJ1-4,-,TRBV7-9,TGTGCCAGCAGCATAGGCGGCCCGGAAAAACTGTTTTTT,CASSIGGPEKLFF
TRBD2,TRBJ2-7,-,TRBV28,TGTGCCAGCAGTTCAAGTCCCGGGAGGGCTGGATCCTACGAGCAGTACTTC,CASSSSPGRAGSYEQYF
TRBD1,TRBJ1-2,-,TRBV2,TGTGCCAGCAGGGAGACAGGGCACAATGGCTACACCTTC,CASRETGHNGYTF
-,TRBJ2-7,-,TRBV4-1,TGCGCCAGCAGCCAAGAGGGGCTTGGCGAGCAGTACTTC,CASSQEGLGEQYF
TRBD2,TRBJ2-1,few,TRBV29-1,TGCAGCGTTGAGGGCCAGGGAGGGATGACTAGCGGGAAGAGGAATGAGCAGTTCTTC,CSVEGQGGMTSGKRNEQFF
-,TRBJ2-6,once,TRBV5-1,TGCGCCAGCAGCTCGGACTTCTACTCTGGGGCCAACGTCCTGACTTTC,CASSSDFYSGANVLTF
TRBD1,TRBJ1-5,-,TRBV3-1/TRBV3-2,TGTGCCAGCAGCCATGGTCAGGGGGCGCAGCCCCAGCATTTT,CASSHGQGAQPQHF
TRBD2,TRBJ2-4,-,TRBV12-3/TRBV12-4,TGTGCCAGCAGTAAGGGACTAGCGGGGGGGGTGGACTTC,CASSKGLAGGVDF
TRBD1,TRBJ1-2,-,TRBV15,TGTGCCACCAGCACACTAGGGGACAGGGAAGGCTACACCTTC,CATSTLGDREGYTF
-,TRBJ1-1,-,TRBV28,TGTGCCACCTTGGACAGCTTGAACACTGAAGCTTTCTTT,CATLDSLNTEAFF
TRBD2,TRBJ2-7,-,TRBV2,TGTGCCAGCAGAGACAGCGGGGGGCTCTACGAGCAGTACTTC,CASRDSGGLYEQYF